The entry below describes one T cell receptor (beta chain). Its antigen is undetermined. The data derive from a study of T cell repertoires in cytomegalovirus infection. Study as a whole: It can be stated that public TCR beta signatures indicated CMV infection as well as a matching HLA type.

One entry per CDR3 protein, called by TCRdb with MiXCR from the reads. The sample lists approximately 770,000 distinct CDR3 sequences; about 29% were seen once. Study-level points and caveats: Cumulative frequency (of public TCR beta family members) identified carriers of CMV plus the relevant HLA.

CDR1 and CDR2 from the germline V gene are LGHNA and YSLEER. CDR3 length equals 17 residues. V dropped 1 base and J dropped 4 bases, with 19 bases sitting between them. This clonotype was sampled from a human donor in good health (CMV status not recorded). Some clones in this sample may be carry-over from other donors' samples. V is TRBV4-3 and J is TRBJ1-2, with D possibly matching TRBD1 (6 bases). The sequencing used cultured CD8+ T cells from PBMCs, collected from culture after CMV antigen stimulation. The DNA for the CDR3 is TGCGCCAGCAGCCAAGGGTGGCAGGACAGACTTCCCTATGGCTACACCTTC. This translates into CASSQGWQDRLPYGYTF.